Presented here are 32 T cell receptor beta chains from one specimen sequenced in a study of read filtering for tumor transcriptome and immune sequencing. The library was built from roughly 400 ng RNA with molecular barcoded adaptors for alpha/delta and beta/gamma chains. TCRdb recomputed calls from the reads with MiXCR, one row per CDR3 protein. The data show roughly 93,000 distinct CDR3 sequences, roughly a fifth seen once. Specimen: a population of CD138-negative cells sorted from bone marrow. The source of these receptors is a donor at least 40 years old with multiple myeloma.

About this clonotype: This may arise from a read error, as a much more abundant clone is one base away. CDR3 coding DNA: TGCGCCAGCAGCTTCGGCCCTCTTAATGAAAAACTGTGTTTT. Its translation: CASSFGPLNEKLCF. The chain couples TRBV5-1 to TRBJ1-4, with D unresolved. Per the germline V gene, CDR1 is SGHRS and CDR2 is YFSETQ. The CDR3 totals 14 residues. Filled out from reference TRBV5-1 and TRBJ1-4, the complete variable domain reads KAGVTQTPRYLIKTRGQQVTLSCSPISGHRSVSWYQQTPGQGLQFLFEYFSETQRNKGNFPGRFSGRQFSNSRSEMNVSTLELGDSALYLCASSFGPLNEKLCFGSGTQLSVL.

Comment on this clonotype: Since a much larger clone is just one base distant, this may be a read error. The chain is built from TRBV27 and TRBJ2-2; D is uncertain. Germline values: CDR1 MNHEY, CDR2 SMNVEV (reference sequence). Trimming cost V 4 bases and J 7 bases, with 13 bases left between them. CDR3 size: 14 residues. CDR3 nucleotide sequence: TGTGCCAGCAGTTCCCTGGTCCGCGGCGGGGAGCTGTTTTTT. This encodes CASSSLVRGGELFF.

As to this clonotype: A read error is possible here, since a much larger clone lies one base away. J is TRBJ2-1 and V is TRBV11-2; 7 positions agree with TRBD1. Germline lookup yields CDR1 SGHAT and CDR2 FQNNGV. CDR3 size: 16 residues. The CDR3 DNA sequence: TGTGCCAGCAGCTTGGACAGGTCGAGCTCCTACAGTGAGCAGTTCTTC. Protein: CASSLDRSSSYSEQFF.

The chain uses TRBV10-3 and TRBJ2-5; 12 positions match TRBD2. The CDR3 loop spans 14 amino acids. Germline CDR1 reads ENHRY; CDR2 reads SYGVKD. The ends lost 8 bases at V and 5 bases at J; junction bases unmatched: 6. The CDR3 region has the DNA TGTGCCATCGGACGGACTAGCGGGGAGGAGACCCAGTACTTC. It codes for CAIGRTSGEETQYF.

This clonotype occurred many times. This chain joins TRBV7-9 and TRBJ2-7; 8 bases are shared with TRBD1. The CDR3 consists of 15 residues. Per the germline V gene, CDR1 is SEHNR and CDR2 is FQNEAQ (reference sequence). The trim removed 5 bases at V and 0 bases at J, leaving 6 bases unmatched. This chain's CDR3 is CASSPRDRSSYEQYF. The CDR3 coding sequence is TGTGCCAGCAGCCCACGGGACAGGAGCTCCTACGAGCAGTACTTC.

Comments on this clonotype: A much larger clone lies a single base off, so this may be a read error. CDR3 coding DNA: TGCGCCAGCAGGTGGCAGGGGTATGGTACTGAAGCTTCCTTT. As protein: CASRWQGYGTEASF. This chain connects TRBV5-1 to TRBJ1-1; weak D call: TRBD1 (6 bases). The CDR3 consists of 14 residues. Germline-derived CDR1 and CDR2 are SGHRS and YFSETQ.

In its sample, this clonotype was seen many times. V usage is TRBV20-1 and J usage is TRBJ1-5; TRBD1 is a possible D gene (5 bases). The CDR3 length is 15 residues. V was pared by 6 bases and J by 3 bases, with 18 bases between. The V gene's germline CDR1 is DFQATT and CDR2 SNEGSKA (reference sequence). CDR3 DNA sequence: TGCAGTGCCATTCCCGGGGCCCGGCACAATCAGCCCCAGCATTTT. This codes for CSAIPGARHNQPQHF.

This clonotype was recorded at least ten times. The chain carries TRBV9 and TRBJ2-5; 15 nucleotides line up with TRBD2. Germline V gene sequence: CDR1 SGDLS, CDR2 YYNGEE. CDR3 length: 15 amino acids. Germline trimming cut 8 bases from V and 5 bases from J; bases unmatched to any gene: 7. The CDR3 loop reads CARGTSGGRGETQYF. The CDR3 coding sequence is TGTGCCAGGGGGACTAGCGGGGGGAGAGGCGAGACCCAGTACTTC. Variable domain in full (rest from reference TRBV9 and TRBJ2-5): DSGVTQTPKHLITATGQRVTLRCSPRSGDLSVYWYQQSLDQGLQFLIQYYNGEERAKGNILERFSAQQFPDLHSELNLSSLELGDSALYFCARGTSGGRGETQYFGPGTRLLVL.

As concerns this clonotype: A read error may be the cause here, since a much bigger clone is one base away. V and J are TRBV20-1 and TRBJ2-7; 11 bases align to TRBD2. The CDR3 totals 15 residues. Germline CDR1 reads DFQATT; CDR2 reads SNEGSKA (reference sequence). This CDR3 is CGARRPGLAVYEQYF. The CDR3 nucleotides read TGCGGTGCTAGACGACCGGGACTAGCGGTTTACGAGCAGTACTTC.

This clonotype showed up many times. The V gene is TRBV7-3, the J gene TRBJ1-1; D gene unclear. The CDR3 runs 13 residues. V lost 4 bases, J lost 2 bases, and 8 bases lay in between. Germline CDR1 SGHTA, CDR2 FQGTGA. The DNA for the CDR3 is TGTGCCAGCAGCTCCCGGGCCAACACTGAAGCTTTCTTT. It codes for CASSSRANTEAFF.

About this clonotype itself: One end of the junction does not line up with germline, which may come from a read error. The chain carries TRBV18 and TRBJ2-5, with D hard to call. CDR1 is KGHSH and CDR2 is LQKENI in the germline V gene. CDR3 size: 17 residues. The chain's CDR3 is CASAPVDGGLTGETQYF. CDR3 bases: TGTGCCAGCGCACCAGTAGATGGCGGTCTGACCGGAGAGACCCAGTACTTC.

This clonotype has a count of ten or more. This chain connects TRBV7-2 to TRBJ1-1; D is unclear. Trimming cost V 1 base and J 7 bases, with 7 bases left between them. This CDR3 contains 12 residues. The germline gives CDR1 SGHTA, CDR2 FQGNSA. This CDR3 is CASSLGYGEAFF. In DNA, the CDR3 is TGTGCCAGCAGCTTAGGGTATGGTGAAGCTTTCTTT.

This clonotype appeared many times. The V gene is TRBV5-4, the J gene TRBJ2-3; D is ambiguous. Germline CDR1 reads SGHNT; CDR2 reads YYREEE (reference sequence). The V and J ends lost 5 bases and 3 bases respectively, with 10 bases between them. This CDR3 spans 13 amino acids. CDR3 protein: CASSPVETDTQYF. The CDR3 region has the DNA TGTGCCAGCAGTCCCGTGGAGACAGATACGCAGTATTTT.

This clonotype has at least ten counts. This sequence joins TRBV27 and TRBJ2-3; 9 bases match TRBD2. Looked up from germline, CDR1 is MNHEY and CDR2 is SMNVEV (reference sequence). Trimming cost V 6 bases and J 2 bases; bases outside gene matches: 9. This CDR3 contains 16 residues. The DNA for the CDR3 is TGTGCCAGCAGCTATATTAGCGGGGGACCCACAGATACGCAGTATTTT. Its translation: CASSYISGGPTDTQYF.

This clonotype was counted a few times. The chain joins TRBV7-2 to TRBJ2-5; tentatively, D is TRBD1 (6 bases). The germline V gene has CDR1 SGHTA and CDR2 FQGNSA. Trimming removed 5 bases at V and 5 bases at J, with 12 bases between. The length of the CDR3 is 13 residues. The CDR3 DNA follows: TGTGCCAGCAGCCCAGGGGCGATGGAGACCCAGTACTTC. Protein sequence: CASSPGAMETQYF.

A remark on this clonotype: Being one base from a much bigger clone, this may be a read error. The CDR3 spells CASGSARLAGGPNEQSF. The CDR3 DNA reads TGCGCCAGCGGCTCAGCGCGACTAGCGGGGGGGCCTAATGAGCAGTCCTTC. V and J are TRBV5-1 and TRBJ2-1; TRBD2 matches 14 bases. CDR1 SGHRS and CDR2 YFSETQ come from the germline V gene. CDR3 length: 17 amino acids.

This clonotype was detected a few times. The chain uses TRBV20-1 and TRBJ2-7; D is ambiguous. Germline-derived CDR1 and CDR2 are DFQATT and SNEGSKA (reference sequence). V was trimmed by 6 bases and J by 5 bases, leaving 11 bases between them. CDR3 size: 11 residues. CDR3 amino acids: CSASRVHEQYF. DNA of the CDR3: TGCAGTGCCTCTAGGGTCCACGAGCAGTACTTC.

This clonotype came up many times. The chain is built from TRBV2 and TRBJ1-1; D is unresolved. The CDR3 covers 15 residues. CDR1 is SNHLY and CDR2 is FYNNEI in the germline V gene. Trimming pared 6 bases from V and 7 bases from J, leaving 21 bases between. CDR3 in DNA: TGTGCCAGCAGCAACCCGACGGACGGGGAGCGTGAAGCTTTCTTT. Translated, it gives CASSNPTDGEREAFF.

This clonotype was observed a few times. The chain has TRBV7-4 and TRBJ2-1; 8 nucleotides line up with TRBD2. Germline CDR1 and CDR2: SGHVT and SQSDAQ. This CDR3 spans 17 amino acids. V gave up 4 bases and J gave up 3 bases; unmatched junction bases: 11. The CDR3 here is CASSSGLGGIGYNEQFF. The CDR3 DNA reads TGTGCCAGCAGCTCGGGACTAGGGGGGATCGGCTACAATGAGCAGTTCTTC.

The sample holds many counts of this clonotype. This chain uses TRBV5-1 with TRBJ1-1, with 8 bases matching TRBD1. Trimming at V came to 2 bases and at J to 5 bases, leaving 8 bases not matched to a gene. This CDR3 has 15 residues. The germline CDR1 and CDR2 sequences are SGHRS and YFSETQ. The CDR3 nucleotides are TGCGCCAGCAGCTTCACCGGGACAGGAGGGACTGAAGCTTTCTTT. This encodes CASSFTGTGGTEAFF.

This clonotype was recorded at least ten times. V usage is TRBV18 and J usage is TRBJ2-7; no clear D gene. The germline V gene has CDR1 KGHSH and CDR2 LQKENI. This CDR3 is built from 13 residues. V lost 2 bases to trimming and J lost 2 bases, with 7 bases between them. CDR3 region: CASSPVVTYEQYF. CDR3 coding DNA: TGTGCCAGCTCACCAGTGGTGACCTACGAGCAGTACTTC.

The table lists this clonotype with many counts. This rearrangement joins TRBV18 to TRBJ1-1; D ambiguous. Germline loops: CDR1 KGHSH, CDR2 LQKENI. The V and J ends lost 1 base and 8 bases respectively, with 8 bases between them. The CDR3 totals 12 residues. The CDR3 DNA reads as TGTGCCAGCTCACCACTGGAGGAGGAAGCTTTCTTT. It translates to CASSPLEEEAFF.

The sample holds many counts of this clonotype. This sequence joins TRBV14 and TRBJ1-1, with D unresolved. Germline V gives CDR1 SGHDN, CDR2 FVKESK. The CDR3 loop spans 13 amino acids. Trimming left V 2 bases short and J 4 bases short, with 8 bases between. The CDR3, as DNA: TGTGCCAGCAGCCAAATAGGGCTCACTGAAGCTTTCTTT. Protein: CASSQIGLTEAFF.

This sequence joins TRBV5-1 and TRBJ2-3, with a weak D call TRBD1 (5 bases). The CDR3 has 13 amino acids. Germline assignment: CDR1 SGHRS and CDR2 YFSETQ. V lost 1 base and J 8 bases, leaving 11 bases between the germline ends. CDR3 amino acids: CASSLTGLSTQYF. CDR3 DNA sequence: TGCGCCAGCAGCTTGACAGGTTTAAGTACGCAGTATTTT.

This clonotype was seen repeatedly, ten times or more. One end of the junction fails to match germline, which may point to a read error. The chain couples TRBV11-2 to TRBJ1-1, with D uncertain. The CDR3 is made up of 11 amino acids. The germline V gene has CDR1 SGHAT and CDR2 FQNNGV. CDR3 nucleotide sequence: TGTGCCAGCAGCTTAGGAGGCAGACCAGACTTT. Translated: CASSLGGRPDF.

This clonotype showed up many times. V usage is TRBV5-6 and J usage is TRBJ2-1; D remains ambiguous. Trimming pared 0 bases from V and 7 bases from J, leaving 8 bases between. This CDR3 contains 13 residues. The germline gives CDR1 SGHDT, CDR2 YYEEEE. The chain's CDR3 is CASSLGRRNEQFF. The CDR3 DNA sequence: TGTGCCAGCAGCTTGGGTCGAAGGAATGAGCAGTTCTTC.

This clonotype has at least ten counts. The CDR3, as DNA: TGCGCCAGCAGCTTGGTAGCGGGGGGCGAGGCTGAGCAGTTCTTC. Protein: CASSLVAGGEAEQFF. This chain joins TRBV5-1 and TRBJ2-1; 10 nucleotides align to TRBD2. Germline CDR1 reads SGHRS; CDR2 reads YFSETQ. V trimming: 0 bases; J trimming: 9 bases; junction bases outside the gene matches: 6. The CDR3 is made up of 15 amino acids.

This clonotype occurred once. The chain couples TRBV15 to TRBJ2-1; D not resolved. V dropped 9 bases and J dropped 7 bases, with 16 bases sitting between them. The CDR3 is 13 amino acids. Germline V lookup: CDR1 LNHNV, CDR2 YYDKDF (reference sequence). In DNA form, the CDR3 reads TGTGCCACACGAGGACCGCTCAGGAATGAGCAGTTCTTC. Translation gives CATRGPLRNEQFF.

This clonotype came up once. A read error may explain this, as a much larger clone is one base away. V is TRBV20-1 and J is TRBJ2-7; tentatively, D is TRBD2 (5 bases). The CDR3 extends over 14 amino acids. Germline V lookup: CDR1 DFQATT, CDR2 SNEGSKA (reference sequence). CDR3 region: CSTRDMLIGYQQYF. In nucleotides, the CDR3 is TGCAGTACTAGAGATATGCTGATTGGGTACCAGCAGTACTTC.

The genes are TRBV5-1 and TRBJ2-7, with D perhaps given as TRBD1 or TRBD2 (5 bases each). Germline CDR1 reads SGHRS; CDR2 reads YFSETQ. Trimming removed 0 bases at V and 6 bases at J, with 13 bases between. CDR3 length equals 14 residues. The CDR3, as DNA: TGCGCCAGCAGCTTGGATTGGGGGTCAGGCGAGCAGTACTTC. It codes for CASSLDWGSGEQYF.

There are many counts of this clonotype. The chain combines TRBV28 with TRBJ1-1; D might be TRBD1 (5 bases). V was trimmed by 1 base and J by 0 bases, leaving 12 bases between them. In germline, CDR1 is MDHEN, CDR2 SYDVKM. CDR3 length equals 16 residues. The CDR3 sequence is CASSLSAGRMNTEAFF. CDR3 DNA sequence: TGTGCCAGCAGTTTATCGGCGGGGCGGATGAACACTGAAGCTTTCTTT.

This clonotype showed up many times. This sequence joins TRBV11-2 and TRBJ1-1; a possible D gene is TRBD1 (6 bases). The CDR3 contains 15 residues. In germline, CDR1 is SGHAT, CDR2 FQNNGV. V was shortened by 4 bases and J by 5 bases, with 17 bases between the two germline ends. CDR3 loop: CASSWLDRSGTEAFF. CDR3 nucleotides: TGTGCCAGCAGCTGGTTAGACAGGTCCGGAACTGAAGCTTTCTTT.